This T cell receptor beta chain was obtained from a study of CD8 T cells in ankylosing spondylitis. Trimming removed 5 bases at V and 2 bases at J, with 13 bases between. This CDR3 comprises 14 residues. For TCR beta, libraries came from quantitative 5'-RACE with molecular barcodes. TCRdb re-called the 5' RACE reads with MiXCR, one entry per CDR3 protein. The sample has 250,000 to 300,000 distinct CDR3 sequences, roughly 18% seen once. The sample was blood, either unsorted or a sorted T cell fraction (not recorded which). The chain is built from TRBV12-3 or TRBV12-4 and TRBJ2-7, with D possibly TRBD2 on 6 matching bases. This clonotype originated in a male donor with ankylosing spondylitis or in good health (not recorded which). The CDR3 protein is CASSPGTVTYEQYF. The CDR3 nucleotides read TGTGCCAGCAGTCCCGGGACTGTAACCTACGAGCAGTACTTC.